The rows below give T cell receptor beta chains drawn from one sample of a study of glioma-infiltrating T cells. One entry per CDR3 protein, called by TCRdb with MiXCR from the multiplex PCR reads. Counted here are about 190,000 distinct CDR3 sequences, approximately 30% occurring once; the ten biggest clones make up around 20%. Material for sequencing was glioma tissue, nonneoplastic brain tissue, or PBMCs (not recorded which). The receptors stem from a human donor with low-grade glioma or glioblastoma, undergoing nonglioma brain surgery, or in good health (not recorded which). CDR3s include the opening cysteine and the closing phenylalanine or tryptophan. Each record gives: J gene, V gene, D gene, clone size, CDR3 protein, CDR3 DNA. D genes are given only for firm matches. Not all rows give a size; the values are once, few, many and, for expanded clones, a class.

j_gene: TRBJ1-5; v_gene: TRBV7-2; d_gene: .; abundance: many; CDR3aa: CASSSAHMDQPQHF; CDR3nt: TGTGCCAGCAGCTCCGCCCATATGGATCAGCCCCAGCATTTT
j_gene: TRBJ2-1; v_gene: TRBV4-1; d_gene: TRBD2; abundance: many; CDR3aa: CASSQDRGLADPWHSSYNEQFF; CDR3nt: TGCGCCAGCAGCCAAGATCGAGGACTAGCGGATCCGTGGCACAGCTCCTACAATGAGCAGTTCTTC
j_gene: TRBJ1-5; v_gene: TRBV6-6; d_gene: .; abundance: many; CDR3aa: CASSYNRDNQPQHF; CDR3nt: TGTGCCAGCAGTTACAACAGGGACAATCAGCCCCAGCATTTT
j_gene: TRBJ1-4; v_gene: TRBV18; d_gene: .; abundance: .; CDR3aa: CAISIGDEKLFF; CDR3nt: TGTGCCATTAGTATCGGGGATGAAAAACTGTTTTTT
j_gene: TRBJ2-2; v_gene: TRBV20-1; d_gene: .; abundance: many; CDR3aa: CSARDWNKDTGELFF; CDR3nt: TGCAGTGCTAGAGATTGGAATAAGGACACCGGGGAGCTGTTTTTT
j_gene: TRBJ2-5; v_gene: TRBV27; d_gene: .; abundance: many; CDR3aa: CASSFQGGGETQYF; CDR3nt: TGTGCCAGCAGTTTCCAGGGGGGCGGGGAGACCCAGTACTTC
j_gene: TRBJ1-5; v_gene: TRBV28; d_gene: .; abundance: many; CDR3aa: CASSRVDRVDQPQHF; CDR3nt: TGTGCCAGCAGTAGGGTGGACAGAGTAGATCAGCCCCAGCATTTT
j_gene: TRBJ2-7; v_gene: TRBV6-2/TRBV6-3; d_gene: .; abundance: many; CDR3aa: CASSYPGTWSGEQYF; CDR3nt: TGTGCCAGCAGTTACCCTGGGACCTGGTCGGGCGAGCAGTACTTC
j_gene: TRBJ2-7; v_gene: TRBV27; d_gene: TRBD2; abundance: .; CDR3aa: CASREEGNSGREGDEQCF; CDR3nt: TGTGCCAGCAGAGAGGAAGGTAATAGCGGGAGGGAGGGGGACGAGCAGTGCTTC
j_gene: TRBJ2-1; v_gene: TRBV6-1; d_gene: .; abundance: many; CDR3aa: CASSGSGTPLQNNRFF; CDR3nt: TGTGCCAGCAGTGGGTCTGGGACACCACTACAAAATAATCGGTTCTTC
j_gene: TRBJ2-1; v_gene: TRBV5-1; d_gene: .; abundance: many; CDR3aa: CASSFPEPFWTTNYNEQFF; CDR3nt: TGCGCCAGCAGCTTTCCCGAGCCCTTCTGGACTACCAATTACAATGAGCAGTTCTTC
j_gene: TRBJ1-4; v_gene: TRBV4-1; d_gene: .; abundance: once; CDR3aa: CASSQQRLEKEKMFF; CDR3nt: TGCGCCAGCAGCCAACAGCGCCTGGAGAAGGAAAAAATGTTTTTT
j_gene: TRBJ2-7; v_gene: TRBV5-1; d_gene: .; abundance: few; CDR3aa: CASSLAGRPSNEQYF; CDR3nt: TGCGCCAGCAGCTTGGCCGGACGACCGTCGAACGAGCAGTACTTC
j_gene: TRBJ2-5; v_gene: TRBV6-2/TRBV6-3; d_gene: TRBD1; abundance: many; CDR3aa: CASSSSGGGETQYF; CDR3nt: TGTGCCAGCAGTTCGTCAGGGGGCGGCGAGACCCAGTACTTC
j_gene: TRBJ2-1; v_gene: TRBV5-1; d_gene: .; abundance: many; CDR3aa: CASSLEGSYNEQFF; CDR3nt: TGCGCCAGCAGCCTAGAAGGCTCCTACAATGAGCAGTTCTTC
j_gene: TRBJ1-1; v_gene: TRBV12-3/TRBV12-4; d_gene: TRBD1; abundance: .; CDR3aa: CASRHYSGGTEAFF; CDR3nt: TGTGCCAGCAGGCATTACTCAGGGGGCACTGAAGCTTTCTTT
j_gene: TRBJ2-5; v_gene: TRBV9; d_gene: .; abundance: .; CDR3aa: CASSVAGEGMGETQYF; CDR3nt: TGTGCCAGCAGCGTAGCGGGGGAAGGAATGGGGGAGACCCAGTACTTC
j_gene: TRBJ2-2; v_gene: TRBV28; d_gene: TRBD2; abundance: few; CDR3aa: CATRDYNTGELFF; CDR3nt: TGTGCCACCCGGGACTACAACACCGGGGAGCTGTTTTTT
j_gene: TRBJ1-2; v_gene: TRBV19; d_gene: .; abundance: .; CDR3aa: CASSSSPGVGAYGYTF; CDR3nt: TGTGCCAGTAGTTCCTCCCCAGGGGTTGGGGCCTATGGCTACACCTTC
j_gene: TRBJ2-2; v_gene: TRBV7-8; d_gene: .; abundance: many; CDR3aa: CASSLLMGFTGELFF; CDR3nt: TGTGCCAGCAGCTTACTTATGGGCTTCACCGGGGAGCTGTTTTTT
j_gene: TRBJ1-3; v_gene: TRBV6-6; d_gene: .; abundance: many; CDR3aa: CASSYKQGSGNTIYF; CDR3nt: TGTGCCAGCAGTTACAAACAGGGCTCTGGAAACACCATATATTTT
j_gene: TRBJ1-4; v_gene: TRBV2; d_gene: .; abundance: many; CDR3aa: CASSPDLGRKLFF; CDR3nt: TGTGCCAGCAGTCCCGACCTGGGCAGAAAACTGTTTTTT
j_gene: TRBJ2-7; v_gene: TRBV27; d_gene: .; abundance: many; CDR3aa: CASMMGGEQYF; CDR3nt: TGTGCCAGCATGATGGGCGGGGAGCAGTACTTC
j_gene: TRBJ2-3; v_gene: TRBV5-4; d_gene: .; abundance: many; CDR3aa: CASSLGGFTDTQYF; CDR3nt: TGTGCCAGCAGCCTGGGGGGTTTCACAGATACGCAGTATTTT
j_gene: TRBJ2-7; v_gene: TRBV29-1; d_gene: .; abundance: .; CDR3aa: CSVGVTSSYEQYF; CDR3nt: TGCAGCGTTGGTGTCACCAGCTCCTACGAGCAGTACTTC
j_gene: TRBJ1-1; v_gene: TRBV12-3/TRBV12-4; d_gene: .; abundance: many; CDR3aa: CASSLILDTEAFF; CDR3nt: TGTGCCAGCAGTCTCATTTTGGACACTGAAGCTTTCTTT
j_gene: TRBJ1-4; v_gene: TRBV7-2; d_gene: .; abundance: few; CDR3aa: CASSLVRTSGTTNEKLFF; CDR3nt: TGTGCCAGCAGCTTAGTACGCACGTCGGGGACAACTAATGAAAAACTGTTTTTT
j_gene: TRBJ2-7; v_gene: TRBV7-2; d_gene: .; abundance: many; CDR3aa: CASSLDFGREQYF; CDR3nt: TGTGCCAGCAGCTTAGATTTCGGGCGAGAGCAGTACTTC
j_gene: TRBJ2-3; v_gene: TRBV6-6; d_gene: TRBD2; abundance: .; CDR3aa: CASKVRREPDTQYF; CDR3nt: TGTGCCAGCAAAGTAAGGCGGGAGCCAGATACGCAGTATTTT
j_gene: TRBJ1-1; v_gene: TRBV6-9; d_gene: .; abundance: once; CDR3aa: CARSSGAAGYTEAFF; CDR3nt: TGTGCCCGCAGTTCCGGGGCCGCCGGGTACACTGAAGCTTTCTTT
j_gene: TRBJ1-1; v_gene: TRBV18; d_gene: .; abundance: .; CDR3aa: CARSPRTQEEAFF; CDR3nt: TGTGCCCGCTCACCCCGGACCCAGGAGGAAGCTTTCTTT
j_gene: TRBJ2-1; v_gene: TRBV27; d_gene: TRBD1; abundance: many; CDR3aa: CASGDRGYNEQFF; CDR3nt: TGTGCCAGCGGAGACAGGGGTTACAATGAGCAGTTCTTC
j_gene: TRBJ1-1; v_gene: TRBV6-2/TRBV6-3; d_gene: .; abundance: many; CDR3aa: CASSYSIAVMNTEAFF; CDR3nt: TGTGCCAGCAGTTACTCGATCGCGGTAATGAACACTGAAGCTTTCTTT
j_gene: TRBJ2-1; v_gene: TRBV6-4; d_gene: TRBD2; abundance: many; CDR3aa: CATSSGEPNEQFF; CDR3nt: TGTGCCACCTCTAGCGGAGAACCCAATGAGCAGTTCTTC
j_gene: TRBJ2-3; v_gene: TRBV5-5; d_gene: .; abundance: .; CDR3aa: CASSQRAGQPSTDTQYF; CDR3nt: TGTGCCAGCAGCCAACGCGCGGGACAGCCAAGCACAGATACGCAGTATTTT
j_gene: TRBJ1-2; v_gene: TRBV7-9; d_gene: .; abundance: many; CDR3aa: CASSFRSGDGYTF; CDR3nt: TGTGCCAGCAGCTTCAGATCGGGGGACGGCTACACCTTC
j_gene: TRBJ2-5; v_gene: TRBV29-1; d_gene: .; abundance: .; CDR3aa: CSVESQGKETQYF; CDR3nt: TGCAGCGTTGAATCCCAGGGCAAAGAGACCCAGTACTTC
j_gene: TRBJ2-5; v_gene: TRBV4-3; d_gene: .; abundance: many; CDR3aa: CASSQGGTNQETQYF; CDR3nt: TGCGCCAGCAGCCAAGGAGGGACCAATCAAGAGACCCAGTACTTC
j_gene: TRBJ2-6; v_gene: TRBV19; d_gene: .; abundance: .; CDR3aa: CASREQGGANVLTF; CDR3nt: TGTGCCAGTAGAGAACAGGGAGGGGCCAACGTCCTGACTTTC
j_gene: TRBJ1-5; v_gene: TRBV19; d_gene: .; abundance: .; CDR3aa: CASSWIAGGKGGQPQHF; CDR3nt: TGTGCCAGTAGTTGGATAGCCGGCGGTAAAGGGGGTCAGCCCCAGCATTTT
j_gene: TRBJ2-5; v_gene: TRBV20-1; d_gene: TRBD2; abundance: many; CDR3aa: CSASVGLAEETQYF; CDR3nt: TGCAGTGCTAGTGTAGGGCTAGCGGAAGAGACCCAGTACTTC
j_gene: TRBJ2-5; v_gene: TRBV19; d_gene: TRBD2; abundance: many; CDR3aa: CASSIILAGFETQYF; CDR3nt: TGTGCCAGTAGTATAATTCTAGCGGGATTCGAGACCCAGTACTTC
j_gene: TRBJ1-6; v_gene: TRBV3-1; d_gene: .; abundance: .; CDR3aa: CASSQEWGTTAPNSPLHF; CDR3nt: TGTGCCAGCAGCCAAGAGTGGGGAACGACAGCTCCTAATTCACCCCTCCACTTT
j_gene: TRBJ2-3; v_gene: TRBV7-2; d_gene: TRBD2; abundance: many; CDR3aa: CASSFTLAGTGGTQYF; CDR3nt: TGTGCCAGCAGCTTTACCCTAGCGGGGACGGGTGGTACGCAGTATTTT
j_gene: TRBJ2-2; v_gene: TRBV20-1; d_gene: .; abundance: many; CDR3aa: CSVGRGGNTGELFF; CDR3nt: TGCAGTGTCGGACGGGGAGGGAACACCGGGGAGCTGTTTTTT
j_gene: TRBJ2-7; v_gene: TRBV4-2; d_gene: .; abundance: many; CDR3aa: CASSQDLDFYEQYF; CDR3nt: TGTGCCAGCAGCCAAGACCTCGACTTCTACGAGCAGTACTTC
j_gene: TRBJ2-1; v_gene: TRBV7-3; d_gene: .; abundance: many; CDR3aa: CASSKGVYNEQFF; CDR3nt: TGTGCCAGCAGCAAGGGGGTCTACAATGAGCAGTTCTTC
j_gene: TRBJ2-7; v_gene: TRBV20-1; d_gene: TRBD2; abundance: many; CDR3aa: CSAGKVGLAGPYEQYF; CDR3nt: TGCAGTGCTGGAAAGGTCGGACTAGCGGGGCCCTACGAGCAGTACTTC
j_gene: TRBJ2-7; v_gene: TRBV3-1; d_gene: TRBD2; abundance: many; CDR3aa: CASSLMTSGSGYEQYF; CDR3nt: TGTGCCAGCAGCCTAATGACTAGCGGGAGCGGCTACGAGCAGTACTTC
j_gene: TRBJ2-7; v_gene: TRBV5-4; d_gene: TRBD1; abundance: few; CDR3aa: CASSNYRQGGDYEQYF; CDR3nt: TGTGCCAGCAGCAACTACCGACAGGGCGGAGACTACGAGCAGTACTTC
j_gene: TRBJ2-3; v_gene: TRBV5-1; d_gene: .; abundance: .; CDR3aa: CASSLVTLRADTQYF; CDR3nt: TGCGCCAGCAGCTTGGTTACCCTCCGGGCGGATACGCAGTATTTT
j_gene: TRBJ1-5; v_gene: TRBV19; d_gene: TRBD1; abundance: many; CDR3aa: CATHRGQNQPQHF; CDR3nt: TGTGCCACTCACAGGGGTCAGAATCAGCCCCAGCATTTT